A single sample gave rise to the 8 T cell receptor beta chains below, sequenced in a study of lymphopenia after photon versus proton radiotherapy. Profiled with immunoSEQ multiplex PCR; TCRdb holds only in-frame clones, not every one. This table has approximately 91,000 clones, over 70% appearing once. The sample was peripheral blood, taken from a patient treated with proton-based radiotherapy. The receptors here all came from a man in his sixties with pancreatic cancer.

The chain has TRBV28 and TRBJ2-4; 7 bases are a match to TRBD1. The length of the CDR3 is 12 residues. Germline V gene sequence: CDR1 MDHEN, CDR2 SYDVKM. J lost 12 bases, V lost 5 bases, and 7 bases had no gene match. The CDR3, as DNA: TGTGCCAGCAGTCCCACCAGGGGGACTCAGTACTTC. It yields the protein CASSPTRGTQYF.

This rearrangement joins TRBV5-5 to TRBJ1-5; 9 bases map to TRBD1. CDR1 is SGHKS and CDR2 is YYEKEE in the germline V gene (reference sequence). After removal of 3 bases from V and 0 bases from J, the junction contained 10 bases not matched to a gene. The CDR3 is 18 residues long. CDR3 sequence (DNA): TGTGCCAGCAGCTCATTGTTTCGGGACAGGGTTAGCAATCAGCCCCAGCATTTT. Residues: CASSSLFRDRVSNQPQHF. Complete variable domain (other parts from reference TRBV5-5 and TRBJ1-5): DAGVTQSPTHLIKTRGQQVTLRCSPISGHKSVSWYQQVLGQGPQFIFQYYEKEERGRGNFPDRFSARQFPNYSSELNVNALLLGDSALYLCASSSLFRDRVSNQPQHFGDGTRLSIL.

This clone has only one observation. The chain employs TRBV29-1 and TRBJ2-3, with a weak D call TRBD2 (5 bases). Germline CDR1 is SQVTM and CDR2 is ANQGSEA. The CDR3 totals 14 residues. V was trimmed by 2 bases and J by 2 bases, leaving 11 bases between them. The chain's CDR3 is CSVERMGVTDTQYF. CDR3 nucleotides: TGCAGCGTTGAAAGGATGGGAGTCACAGATACGCAGTATTTT.

The chain uses TRBV9 and TRBJ2-1; 13 bases agree with TRBD2. Trimming cost V 4 bases and J 5 bases; bases outside gene matches: 9. The CDR3 is made up of 17 amino acids. Germline loops: CDR1 SGDLS, CDR2 YYNGEE. CDR3 in amino acids: CASSPRTSGRINNEQFF. The CDR3 DNA sequence: TGTGCCAGCAGCCCCCGGACTAGCGGGAGAATAAACAATGAGCAGTTCTTC.

The V gene is TRBV7-3, the J gene TRBJ2-4; D tentatively reads TRBD1 or TRBD2 (5 bases each). The CDR3 covers 14 residues. V lost 0 bases and J lost 11, with 14 bases in between. CDR1 is SGHTA, CDR2 FQGTGA, per germline. The CDR3 DNA is TGTGCCAGCAGCTTAACGGCCCACGGGGACGTTCAGTACTTC. This gives the protein CASSLTAHGDVQYF.

The chain uses TRBV5-4 and TRBJ2-1, with D unclear. Germline V lookup: CDR1 SGHNT, CDR2 YYREEE (reference sequence). Between the trimmed V and J ends, which lost 0 bases and 2 bases, there was a span of 12 bases. This CDR3 region has 16 residues. The CDR3 spells CASSLGLRTAYNEQFF. The CDR3, as DNA: TGTGCCAGCAGCTTGGGTTTGCGTACGGCCTACAATGAGCAGTTCTTC.

The chain joins TRBV18 to TRBJ1-3; TRBD1 matches 8 bases. Germline V gene data show CDR1 as KGHSH and CDR2 as LQKENI. With 3 bases clipped from V and 0 bases from J, the junction kept 13 bases outside the gene matches. This CDR3 has 19 residues. CDR3 in DNA: TGTGCCAGCTCACCGTATTGGACAGGGCAAGGGTCCTCTGGAAACACCATATATTTT. This encodes CASSPYWTGQGSSGNTIYF.

The chain carries TRBV28 and TRBJ1-2; D is perhaps TRBD1 (5 bases). Germline lookup yields CDR1 MDHEN and CDR2 SYDVKM. With 7 bases removed from V and 0 bases from J, the gap between germline ends came to 15 bases. The CDR3 loop spans 15 amino acids. CDR3 loop: CASNVRDSANYGYTF. In nucleotides, the CDR3 is TGTGCCAGCAATGTTCGGGACTCAGCTAACTATGGCTACACCTTC.